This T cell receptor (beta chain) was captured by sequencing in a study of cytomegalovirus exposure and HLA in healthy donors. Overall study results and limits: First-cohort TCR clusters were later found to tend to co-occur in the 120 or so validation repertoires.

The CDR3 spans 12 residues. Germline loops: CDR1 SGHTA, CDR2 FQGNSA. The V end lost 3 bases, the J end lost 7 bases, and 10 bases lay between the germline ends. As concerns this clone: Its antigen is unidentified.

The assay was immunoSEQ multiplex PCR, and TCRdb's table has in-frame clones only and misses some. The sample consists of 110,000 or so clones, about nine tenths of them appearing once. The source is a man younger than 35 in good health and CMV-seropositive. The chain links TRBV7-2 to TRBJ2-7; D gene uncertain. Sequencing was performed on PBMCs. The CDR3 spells CASSLTKEEQYF. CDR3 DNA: TGTGCCAGCAGCTTGACCAAGGAGGAGCAGTACTTC.